The clone carrying this T cell receptor beta chain was recorded a few times. Its cognate antigen is unknown. The data belong to a study of blood T cells in healthy people across ages. Study-wide results and limits: Diversity figures derived from one million T cells were judged to underestimate the true value.

With V trimmed by 3 bases and J by 3 bases, 6 bases remained unmatched. CDR3 length equals 15 residues. Per the germline V gene, CDR1 is ENHRY and CDR2 is SYGVKD. Primed by a sample-barcoded 5' primer and a J-beta primer mix, a second PCR proceeded for 7 to 11 cycles. MiXCR, applied by TCRdb to the 5' RACE reads, yields one record per CDR3 protein. Of under 850,000 distinct CDR3 sequences listed, around 34% are singletons. Sample: blood. The receptor comes from a man between 18 and 29 years old in good health. J is TRBJ2-3 and V is TRBV10-3, with 7 bases fitting TRBD2. CDR3 protein: CAISEGPGGTDTQYF. The CDR3 DNA follows: TGTGCCATCAGTGAAGGGCCGGGGGGTACAGATACGCAGTATTTT.